This T cell receptor beta chain appears in the sequencing data of a study of T cell responses to AZD1222 COVID-19 vaccine. Notes on the study in general: Spike-specific TCR breadth rose after two AZD1222 doses, and depth rose as well.

Turning to this clone: The antigen is not known.

Profiled with immunoSEQ multiplex PCR; TCRdb holds only in-frame clones, not every one. The sample has about 110,000 clones, about 86% seen once. Sequencing used peripheral blood, obtained on day 0 of AZD1222 vaccination. This clonotype was sampled from an adult in good health.

This CDR3 is CASSPRLSELGNTEAFF. The CDR3 DNA is TGTGCCAGCAGCCCGAGGTTGAGTGAACTCGGGAACACTGAAGCTTTCTTT. The V call is TRBV7-9, the J call TRBJ1-1; D is uncertain. Trimming left V 5 bases short and J 1 base short, with 20 bases between. CDR1 SEHNR and CDR2 FQNEAQ come from the germline V gene (reference sequence). This CDR3 region has 17 residues.